This T cell receptor beta chain is drawn from a study of blood T cell repertoires in COVID-19. Study context: Acute-phase and convalescent COVID-19 samples originated in the United States, Italy and Spain. Sources were T cells, B-cell-depleted T cells, or PBMCs; the material itself was cDNA or gDNA.

Original processing notes: Researchers report that nucleated cell counts were estimated from reference gene primer amplification. Sequencing was performed with immunoSEQ multiplex PCR; in TCRdb, only in-frame clones are kept and a portion is missing. The V and J calls and clone size come from that table; D and trimming were worked out from the DNA. The sample yields some 76,000 clones, 85% to 90% seen once. The CDR3 has 13 residues. Trimming cost V 3 bases and J 4 bases, with 7 bases left between them. The sequenced sample consisted of peripheral blood. This TCR came from a man in his sixties with acute or convalescent COVID-19. The rearrangement links TRBV12-3 or TRBV12-4 to TRBJ1-5, with D maybe TRBD1 (6 bases). The CDR3 region is CASSFTGNQPQHF. The CDR3 bases are TGTGCCAGCAGTTTCACAGGGAATCAGCCCCAGCATTTT.